These 14 T cell receptor beta chains share one sample of origin, sequenced in a study of blood T cell repertoires in COVID-19. TCRdb's table, derived via immunoSEQ multiplex PCR, lists solely in-frame clones and lacks some. Altogether 250,000 to 350,000 clones are present, roughly 90% being singletons, with the ten largest covering 2.6%. Sequencing input: PBMCs or T cells enriched from blood (not recorded which). The source of these receptors is a man in his fifties or sixties who had recovered from COVID-19.

The rearrangement joins TRBV7-9 to TRBJ1-5; TRBD1 matches at 7 bases. The CDR3 runs to 14 residues. V gave up 5 bases and J gave up 4 bases; unmatched junction bases: 5. The germline CDR1 and CDR2 sequences are SEHNR and FQNEAQ (reference sequence). The CDR3 protein is CASSVGTANQPQHF. The CDR3 region has the DNA TGTGCCAGCAGCGTAGGGACAGCAAATCAGCCCCAGCATTTT.

This chain uses TRBV4-2 with TRBJ2-7; 8 positions match TRBD2. The CDR3 has 18 residues. J lost 2 bases, V lost 1 base, and 13 bases had no gene match. Per germline, CDR1 LGHNA and CDR2 YNFKEQ. Written as DNA, the CDR3 is TGTGCCAGCAGCCAAGCGGAAAGGGCTGGGACTAGTCCCTACGAGCAGTACTTC. This codes for CASSQAERAGTSPYEQYF.

The chain combines TRBV4-1 with TRBJ2-4; no reliable D call. V gave up 1 base and J gave up 8 bases, with 12 bases separating them. CDR1 is MGHRA and CDR2 is YSYEKL in the germline V gene. The CDR3 runs 14 residues. CDR3 sequence (DNA): TGCGCCAGCAGCCAAGTGGCGGCGTTTGACATTCAGTACTTC. It encodes CASSQVAAFDIQYF.

The chain joins TRBV28 to TRBJ2-1; TRBD2 agrees at 12 bases. The CDR3 covers 16 residues. Germline trimming cut 6 bases from V and 4 bases from J; bases unmatched to any gene: 7. Germline CDR1 MDHEN, CDR2 SYDVKM. The CDR3 DNA sequence: TGTGCCAGCAGCTCTCTAGCGGGAGGGCCTTACAATGAGCAGTTCTTC. It is translated as CASSSLAGGPYNEQFF.

The chain has TRBV24-1 and TRBJ1-2; weak D call: TRBD1 (6 bases). Trimming took 5 bases from V and 4 from J, leaving 13 bases between them. CDR1 is KGHDR and CDR2 is SFDVKD in the germline V gene. The CDR3 has 14 residues. CDR3 nucleotides: TGTGCCACCAGTGGTCGAGGACAGCTCTATGGCTACACCTTC. Protein: CATSGRGQLYGYTF.

The rearrangement uses TRBV11-2 and TRBJ1-2, with D unclear. The V end was cut by 5 bases, the J end by 6 bases, with 10 bases between. Germline CDR1 is SGHAT and CDR2 is FQNNGV. The CDR3 totals 12 residues. CDR3 sequence reads: CASSLSQDGYTF. The CDR3 DNA is TGTGCCAGCAGCCTTAGCCAAGATGGCTACACCTTC.

V and J are TRBV19 and TRBJ2-2, with 10 bases aligning to TRBD1. Germline V CDR1 and CDR2: LNHDA, SQIVND (reference sequence). This CDR3 is built from 19 residues. V was pared by 3 bases and J by 0 bases, with 10 bases of the junction left unmatched. The DNA of the CDR3 is TGTGCCAGTAGTATTACGGCAAGGGGACAGGGGACGAACACCGGGGAGCTGTTTTTT. Translated, it gives CASSITARGQGTNTGELFF. The full variable domain, its missing parts supplied by reference TRBV19 and TRBJ2-2, is DGGITQSPKYLFRKEGQNVTLSCEQNLNHDAMYWYRQDPGQGLRLIYYSQIVNDFQKGDIAEGYSVSREKKESFPLTVTSAQKNPTAFYLCASSITARGQGTNTGELFFGEGSRLTVL.

The rearrangement uses TRBV30 and TRBJ1-2; D remains unclear. The CDR3 contains 9 residues. Germline CDR1 GTSNPN, CDR2 SVGIG (reference sequence). Trimming stripped 8 bases from V and 7 bases from J, with 8 bases between. The CDR3 region has the DNA TGTGCCCTGAGCGGTGGCTACACCTTC. Translation gives CALSGGYTF.

CDR3 in DNA: TGTGCCAGCAGCCGTACAGCTGCCTATGGCTACACCTTC. Protein sequence: CASSRTAAYGYTF. The chain joins TRBV27 to TRBJ1-2; D remains ambiguous. The V gene lost 6 bases and the J gene lost 4 bases, with 12 bases spanning the gap. The germline CDR1 and CDR2 sequences are MNHEY and SMNVEV (reference sequence). The CDR3 has 13 residues.

The rearrangement joins TRBV4-1 to TRBJ1-5; 7 nucleotides agree with TRBD1. The CDR3 extends over 13 amino acids. Germline V gene lookup returns CDR1 MGHRA and CDR2 YSYEKL. Unmatched junction bases numbered 0, after V lost 2 bases and J lost 5 bases. CDR3 amino acids: CASSQQGDQPQHF. CDR3 coding DNA: TGCGCCAGCAGCCAACAGGGGGATCAGCCCCAGCATTTT.

V is TRBV7-3 and J is TRBJ1-5, with 8 nucleotides matching TRBD1. V trimming: 8 bases; J trimming: 7 bases; junction bases outside the gene matches: 7. The CDR3 is 13 residues long. Germline lookup yields CDR1 SGHTA and CDR2 FQGTGA. The CDR3 is CASAQGAGQPQHF. CDR3 sequence (DNA): TGTGCCAGCGCCCAGGGGGCAGGACAGCCCCAGCATTTT. The whole variable domain, remainder taken from reference TRBV7-3 and TRBJ1-5, is GAGVSQTPSNKVTEKGKYVELRCDPISGHTALYWYRQSLGQGPEFLIYFQGTGAADDSGLPNDRFFAVRPEGSVSTLKIQRTERGDSAVYLCASAQGAGQPQHFGDGTRLSIL.

The chain has TRBV7-6 and TRBJ2-2; D may be TRBD2 (6 bases). There are 15 residues in the CDR3. The V end was cut by 5 bases, the J end by 1 base, with 11 bases between. The germline CDR1 and CDR2 sequences are SGHVS and FNYEAQ. CDR3 amino acids: CASSLSGGNTGELFF. CDR3 nucleotides: TGTGCCAGCAGCCTTAGCGGAGGGAACACCGGGGAGCTGTTTTTT.

CDR3 sequence reads: CASSLAGDISYEQYF. The CDR3 DNA sequence: TGCGCCAGCAGCTTAGCGGGAGATATCTCCTACGAGCAGTACTTC. The V call is TRBV5-1, the J call TRBJ2-7, with 8 bases lining up with TRBD2. CDR3 size: 15 residues. Germline CDR1 SGHRS, CDR2 YFSETQ. V dropped 2 bases and J dropped 0; count of bases not matched to a gene: 4.

On this clone itself: Other DNA sequences in the same sample also yield this CDR3. J is TRBJ1-4 and V is TRBV9; D not certain. Germline values: CDR1 SGDLS, CDR2 YYNGEE. V lost 3 bases and J 2 bases, leaving 8 bases between the germline ends. The CDR3 runs 14 residues. Here the CDR3 DNA reads TGTGCCAGCAGCGGCTCGGGGACTAATGAAAAACTGTTTTTT. Its protein is CASSGSGTNEKLFF.